A selection of T cell receptor beta chains follows, all from one sample in a study of OX40 agonist ivuxolimab in advanced cancers. Sequenced by immunoSEQ multiplex PCR; TCRdb stores in-frame clones only, minus some. In the table there are around 67,000 clones, roughly nine tenths of which are singletons. Sequenced material: CD4+ or CD8+ T cells sorted from blood, taken in a trial of the OX40 agonist ivuxolimab. These receptors came from an adult with an advanced solid tumor such as melanoma, head and neck, liver or kidney cancer. CDR3s include the opening cysteine and the closing phenylalanine or tryptophan. Rows may omit the clone size; those that give it use once, few, many or a size class.

clone_size: -; v_call: TRBV5-6; j_call: TRBJ2-7; cdr3_aa: CAGGIAGISYEQYF
clone_size: -; v_call: TRBV5-5; j_call: TRBJ1-1; cdr3_aa: CASSLRGRNTEAFF
clone_size: once; v_call: TRBV6-5; j_call: TRBJ2-7; cdr3_aa: CASASHYEQYF
clone_size: -; v_call: TRBV11-3; j_call: TRBJ2-1; cdr3_aa: CASSSTSGITSYNEQFF
clone_size: -; v_call: TRBV14; j_call: TRBJ2-3; cdr3_aa: CASSHRGVNPSTDTQYF
clone_size: -; v_call: TRBV4-1; j_call: TRBJ2-2; cdr3_aa: CASSQDQVRGNTGELFF
clone_size: -; v_call: TRBV28; j_call: TRBJ2-3; cdr3_aa: CASSRDGRTDTQYF
clone_size: -; v_call: TRBV11-2; j_call: TRBJ2-5; cdr3_aa: CASSLDFGAQETQYF
clone_size: -; v_call: TRBV19; j_call: TRBJ2-1; cdr3_aa: CASSIDGGAPYNEQFF
clone_size: -; v_call: TRBV19; j_call: TRBJ2-2; cdr3_aa: CASSTRGGTTGELFF
clone_size: -; v_call: TRBV28; j_call: TRBJ2-3; cdr3_aa: CASQTQAGRADTQYF
clone_size: -; v_call: TRBV7-9; j_call: TRBJ1-5; cdr3_aa: CASSLSGDGGHQPQHF
clone_size: -; v_call: TRBV5-4; j_call: TRBJ1-1; cdr3_aa: CASQKGVGHTEAFF
clone_size: -; v_call: TRBV11-2; j_call: TRBJ2-1; cdr3_aa: CASSTILSEQFF
clone_size: -; v_call: TRBV6-1; j_call: TRBJ1-5; cdr3_aa: CASRLDRGGNQPQHF
clone_size: -; v_call: TRBV6-5; j_call: TRBJ2-7; cdr3_aa: CATLGGNDYEQYF
clone_size: once; v_call: TRBV21-1; j_call: TRBJ2-7; cdr3_aa: CASSVRDYLSYEQYF
clone_size: -; v_call: TRBV5-1; j_call: TRBJ1-2; cdr3_aa: CASSVQGADGYTF
clone_size: -; v_call: TRBV18; j_call: TRBJ2-7; cdr3_aa: CASSPIHKGEQYF
clone_size: -; v_call: TRBV18; j_call: TRBJ1-1; cdr3_aa: CASSLGQDLNTEAFF
clone_size: -; v_call: TRBV7-7; j_call: TRBJ2-7; cdr3_aa: CASSFEPLLAPQYF
clone_size: once; v_call: TRBV19; j_call: TRBJ2-3; cdr3_aa: CASSWRATDTQYF
clone_size: -; v_call: TRBV2; j_call: TRBJ1-5; cdr3_aa: CASRLLTGQPQHF
clone_size: -; v_call: TRBV10-2; j_call: TRBJ1-1; cdr3_aa: CASSESLRGYTEAFF
clone_size: -; v_call: TRBV18; j_call: TRBJ2-2; cdr3_aa: CASSLATGTGNTGELFF
clone_size: -; v_call: TRBV7-2; j_call: TRBJ2-1; cdr3_aa: CASSTGLAGALNEQFF
clone_size: -; v_call: TRBV5-6; j_call: TRBJ1-2; cdr3_aa: CASSFDGQGVNGYTF
clone_size: -; v_call: TRBV27; j_call: TRBJ1-6; cdr3_aa: CATSSVGQDGGWALHF
clone_size: -; v_call: TRBV7-2; j_call: TRBJ1-2; cdr3_aa: CASSSDPTVNYGYTF
clone_size: -; v_call: TRBV7-3; j_call: TRBJ2-2; cdr3_aa: CASSPRAGGTGELFF
clone_size: -; v_call: TRBV19; j_call: TRBJ2-6; cdr3_aa: CASSRSGGFGANVLTF
clone_size: -; v_call: TRBV7-2; j_call: TRBJ1-2; cdr3_aa: CASSLDGGGYGYTF
clone_size: -; v_call: TRBV18; j_call: TRBJ2-7; cdr3_aa: CASSSVEGTGQYF
clone_size: -; v_call: TRBV19; j_call: TRBJ1-5; cdr3_aa: CASSTGWGNQPQHF
clone_size: -; v_call: TRBV5-4; j_call: TRBJ1-3; cdr3_aa: CASSLSGLGNTIYF
clone_size: -; v_call: TRBV28; j_call: TRBJ1-1; cdr3_aa: CATRWTGRVGTEAFF
clone_size: once; v_call: TRBV20-1; j_call: TRBJ2-5; cdr3_aa: CSTEHQETQYF
clone_size: -; v_call: TRBV19; j_call: TRBJ1-2; cdr3_aa: CASSIPRAIFYGYTF
clone_size: -; v_call: TRBV28; j_call: TRBJ2-4; cdr3_aa: CASRQGGAKNIQYF
clone_size: -; v_call: TRBV7-2; j_call: TRBJ2-5; cdr3_aa: CASLPRISQETQYF
clone_size: -; v_call: TRBV30; j_call: TRBJ2-2; cdr3_aa: CGSGNTGELFF